Listed here are 12 T cell receptor beta chains from one sample, sequenced in a study of immune cell composition in non-small cell lung cancer. Libraries were prepared by immunoSEQ multiplex PCR; TCRdb keeps only in-frame clonotypes and omits some of them. The sample has some 9,100 clones; approximately 74% are singletons. The sequenced sample consisted of lung tumor tissue. The receptors were sampled from a human donor with non-small cell lung cancer.

V is TRBV19 and J is TRBJ2-5, with TRBD2 matching 9 bases. Germline V gives CDR1 LNHDA, CDR2 SQIVND (reference sequence). J lost 4 bases, V lost 5 bases, and 11 bases had no gene match. This CDR3 is 16 amino acids long. The CDR3, as DNA: TGTGCCAGTAGTTCGCCCCATGCGGGGGGGGGAGAGACCCAGTACTTC. This encodes CASSSPHAGGGETQYF. The whole variable domain, filled in from reference TRBV19 and TRBJ2-5, reads DGGITQSPKYLFRKEGQNVTLSCEQNLNHDAMYWYRQDPGQGLRLIYYSQIVNDFQKGDIAEGYSVSREKKESFPLTVTSAQKNPTAFYLCASSSPHAGGGETQYFGPGTRLLVL.

The rearrangement uses TRBV9 and TRBJ2-1; 8 nucleotides agree with TRBD2. This CDR3 has 15 amino acids. V gave up 0 bases and J gave up 4 bases; unmatched junction bases: 3. CDR1 and CDR2 from the germline V gene are SGDLS and YYNGEE. This CDR3 reads CASSVGSGGYNEQFF. Written as DNA, the CDR3 is TGTGCCAGCAGCGTAGGAAGCGGGGGTTACAATGAGCAGTTCTTC. Together with reference TRBV9 and TRBJ2-1, the CDR3 gives the full variable domain: DSGVTQTPKHLITATGQRVTLRCSPRSGDLSVYWYQQSLDQGLQFLIQYYNGEERAKGNILERFSAQQFPDLHSELNLSSLELGDSALYFCASSVGSGGYNEQFFGPGTRLTVL.

The chain combines TRBV6-5 with TRBJ1-2; perhaps TRBD1 as D (6 bases). Trimming removed 6 bases at V and 7 bases at J, with 15 bases between. The CDR3 extends over 13 amino acids. The V gene's germline CDR1 is MNHEY and CDR2 SVGAGI. The CDR3 here is CASRRTGLAGYTF. CDR3 nucleotides: TGTGCCAGCAGACGCACAGGGCTGGCTGGCTACACCTTC.

This chain links TRBV6-4 with TRBJ2-1; 8 nucleotides line up with TRBD2. J was trimmed by 4 bases and V by 6 bases; bases with no gene match: 8. CDR3 length: 15 amino acids. Germline V gives CDR1 MRHNA, CDR2 SNTAGT. The CDR3 sequence: CASSSQRGKYNEQFF. CDR3 DNA: TGTGCCAGCAGCTCCCAGCGGGGGAAGTACAATGAGCAGTTCTTC.

This rearrangement joins TRBV6-5 to TRBJ2-5; D might be TRBD1 or TRBD2, each matching 5 bases. CDR1 and CDR2 (germline): MNHEY, SVGAGI. The CDR3 runs 12 residues. The V end was cut by 4 bases, the J end by 9 bases, with 12 bases between. This CDR3 reads CASSSYRGPQYF. The CDR3 nucleotides are TGTGCCAGCAGTTCCTACCGGGGCCCCCAGTACTTC.

This clone was recorded a few times. The CDR3 protein is CASSLGTDTQYF. CDR3 in DNA: TGTGCCAGCAGCTTAGGAACAGATACGCAGTATTTT. This sequence joins TRBV11-3 and TRBJ2-3; D uncertain. V was pared by 1 base and J by 3 bases, with 2 bases between. Per the germline V gene, CDR1 is SGHNT and CDR2 is YENEEA. This CDR3 has 12 amino acids.

The chain carries TRBV11-2 and TRBJ1-2, with 9 bases fitting TRBD1. With V trimmed by 5 bases and J by 7 bases, 11 bases remained unmatched. This CDR3 comprises 15 residues. CDR1 is SGHAT and CDR2 is FQNNGV in the germline V gene. The CDR3 sequence is CASSLSRDREAGYTF. CDR3 bases: TGTGCCAGCAGCCTATCCCGGGACAGGGAAGCTGGCTACACCTTC.

The chain combines TRBV14 with TRBJ1-3; 9 nucleotides agree with TRBD1. The CDR3 sequence is 17 residues long. Germline values: CDR1 SGHDN, CDR2 FVKESK. V shed 4 bases, J shed 0 bases, and the junction held 7 bases outside the gene matches. For the CDR3, the DNA is TGTGCCAGCAGCCTCGCACAGGGGGCCGCCTCTGGAAACACCATATATTTT. Amino acid sequence: CASSLAQGAASGNTIYF.

This clone was observed a handful of times. This chain links TRBV4-3 with TRBJ1-4, with TRBD1 as a possible D gene (6 bases). Per germline, CDR1 LGHNA and CDR2 YSLEER. This CDR3 is 14 amino acids long. V lost 5 bases, J lost 3 bases, and 10 bases lay in between. CDR3 sequence reads: CASSWGPANEKLFF. The CDR3 DNA is TGCGCCAGCAGCTGGGGGCCTGCTAATGAAAAACTGTTTTTT.

Only a few counts were recorded for this clone. The rearrangement uses TRBV5-6 and TRBJ1-1; no reliable D call. The germline CDR1 and CDR2 sequences are SGHDT and YYEEEE. The length of the CDR3 is 14 residues. Deletions cut 0 bases from V and 10 bases from J, with 16 bases between. The CDR3 spells CASSLDGLGGIAFF. In DNA form, the CDR3 reads TGTGCCAGCAGCTTGGATGGGTTGGGCGGGATAGCTTTCTTT.

This clone has a single count. The J gene is TRBJ1-1, the V gene TRBV6-4, with D perhaps TRBD1 (6 bases). The CDR3 has 14 amino acids. The V and J ends lost 6 bases and 6 bases respectively, with 17 bases between them. Germline V gives CDR1 MRHNA, CDR2 SNTAGT. In DNA form, the CDR3 reads TGTGCCAGCAGCCACCAAGGGGGGGCCGCTGAAGCTTTCTTT. It is translated as CASSHQGGAAEAFF.

This clone was seen once. This chain joins TRBV18 and TRBJ1-5, with TRBD1 matching over 7 bases. Germline V gene sequence: CDR1 KGHSH, CDR2 LQKENI. This CDR3 has 14 amino acids. V gave up 1 base and J gave up 4 bases; unmatched junction bases: 1. The CDR3 nucleotides are TGTGCCAGCTCACCACAGACAGGGAATCAGCCCCAGCATTTT. It specifies CASSPQTGNQPQHF.